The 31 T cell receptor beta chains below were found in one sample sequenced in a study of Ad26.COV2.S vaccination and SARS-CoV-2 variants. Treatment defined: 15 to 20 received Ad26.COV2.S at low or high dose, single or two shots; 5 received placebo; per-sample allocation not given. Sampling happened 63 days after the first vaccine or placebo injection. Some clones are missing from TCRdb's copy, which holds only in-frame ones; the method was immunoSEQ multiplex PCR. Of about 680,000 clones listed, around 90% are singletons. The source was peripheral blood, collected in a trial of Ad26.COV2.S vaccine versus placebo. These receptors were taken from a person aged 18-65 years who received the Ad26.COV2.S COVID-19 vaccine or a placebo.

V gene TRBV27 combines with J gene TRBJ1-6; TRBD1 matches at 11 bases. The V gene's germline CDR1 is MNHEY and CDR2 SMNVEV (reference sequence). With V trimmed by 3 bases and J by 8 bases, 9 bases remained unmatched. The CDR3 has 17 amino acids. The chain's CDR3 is CASSLARTGGWDSPLHF. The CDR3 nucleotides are TGTGCCAGCAGTTTGGCCCGGACAGGGGGCTGGGATTCACCCCTCCACTTT.

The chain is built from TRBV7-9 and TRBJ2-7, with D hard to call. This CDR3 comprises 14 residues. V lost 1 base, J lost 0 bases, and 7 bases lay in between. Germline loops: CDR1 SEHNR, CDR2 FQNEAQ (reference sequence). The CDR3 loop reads CASSLGVGSYEQYF. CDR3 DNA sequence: TGTGCCAGCAGCTTAGGGGTAGGCTCCTACGAGCAGTACTTC.

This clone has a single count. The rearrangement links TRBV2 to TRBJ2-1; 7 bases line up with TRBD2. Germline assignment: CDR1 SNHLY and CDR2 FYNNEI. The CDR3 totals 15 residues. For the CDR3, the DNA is TGTGTATCTAGCACCAGCGGGGCGTCCTACAATGAGCAGTTCTTC. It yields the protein CVSSTSGASYNEQFF.

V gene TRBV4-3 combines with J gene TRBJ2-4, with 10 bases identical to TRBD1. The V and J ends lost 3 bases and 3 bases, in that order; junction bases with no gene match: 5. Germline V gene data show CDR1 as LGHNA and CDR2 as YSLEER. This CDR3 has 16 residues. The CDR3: CASSQDRGAHKNIQYF. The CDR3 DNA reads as TGCGCCAGCAGCCAGGACAGGGGGGCCCACAAAAACATTCAGTACTTC.

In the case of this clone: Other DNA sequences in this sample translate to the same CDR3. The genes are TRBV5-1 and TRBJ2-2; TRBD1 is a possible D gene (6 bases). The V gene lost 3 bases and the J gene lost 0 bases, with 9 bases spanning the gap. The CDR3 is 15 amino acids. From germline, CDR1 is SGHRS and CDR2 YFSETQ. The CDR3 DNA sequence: TGCGCCAGCAGCTCGGACAGATCGAACACCGGGGAGCTGTTTTTT. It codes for CASSSDRSNTGELFF.

The CDR3 sequence: CATLDVNYGYTF. The CDR3 DNA follows: TGTGCCACCCTGGACGTTAACTATGGCTACACCTTC. This chain connects TRBV12-3 or TRBV12-4 to TRBJ1-2, with D uncertain. The CDR3 spans 12 residues. Trimming took 10 bases from V and 1 from J, leaving 10 bases between them.

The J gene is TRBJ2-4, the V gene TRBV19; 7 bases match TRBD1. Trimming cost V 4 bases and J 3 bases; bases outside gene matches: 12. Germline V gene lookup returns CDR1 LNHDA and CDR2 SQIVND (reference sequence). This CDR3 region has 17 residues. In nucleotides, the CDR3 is TGTGCCAGTAGTACCCCTCGACAGGGTGGGGACAAAAACATTCAGTACTTC. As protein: CASSTPRQGGDKNIQYF.

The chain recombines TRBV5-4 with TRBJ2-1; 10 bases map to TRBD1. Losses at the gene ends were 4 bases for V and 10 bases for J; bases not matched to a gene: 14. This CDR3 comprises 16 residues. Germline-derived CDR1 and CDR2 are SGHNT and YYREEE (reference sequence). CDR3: CASSPPNRDRGREQFF. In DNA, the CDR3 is TGTGCCAGCAGCCCCCCTAACCGGGACAGGGGCAGGGAGCAGTTCTTC.

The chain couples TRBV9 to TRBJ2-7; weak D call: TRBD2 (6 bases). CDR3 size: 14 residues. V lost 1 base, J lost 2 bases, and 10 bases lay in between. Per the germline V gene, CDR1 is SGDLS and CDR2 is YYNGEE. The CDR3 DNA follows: TGTGCCAGCAGCGTACATGGGGGGACCTACGAGCAGTACTTC. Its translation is CASSVHGGTYEQYF.

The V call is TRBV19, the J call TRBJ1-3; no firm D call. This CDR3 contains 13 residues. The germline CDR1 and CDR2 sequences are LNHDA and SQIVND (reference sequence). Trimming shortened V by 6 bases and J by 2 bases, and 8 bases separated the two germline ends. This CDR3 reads CASRQTAGNTIYF. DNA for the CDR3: TGTGCCAGTAGACAGACCGCTGGAAACACCATATATTTT.

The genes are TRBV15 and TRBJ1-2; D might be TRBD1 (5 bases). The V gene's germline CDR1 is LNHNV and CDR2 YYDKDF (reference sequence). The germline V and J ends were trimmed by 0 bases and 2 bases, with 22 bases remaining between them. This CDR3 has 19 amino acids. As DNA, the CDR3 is TGTGCCACCAGCAGAGATAGGGGAGTTGCCGCGGCAGTGAACTATGGCTACACCTTC. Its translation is CATSRDRGVAAAVNYGYTF.

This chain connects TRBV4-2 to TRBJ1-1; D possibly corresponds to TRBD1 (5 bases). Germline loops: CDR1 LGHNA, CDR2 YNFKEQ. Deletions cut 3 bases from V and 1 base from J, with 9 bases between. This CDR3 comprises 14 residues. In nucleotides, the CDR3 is TGTGCCAGCAGCCAGGGGGATGGGAACACTGAAGCTTTCTTT. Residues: CASSQGDGNTEAFF.

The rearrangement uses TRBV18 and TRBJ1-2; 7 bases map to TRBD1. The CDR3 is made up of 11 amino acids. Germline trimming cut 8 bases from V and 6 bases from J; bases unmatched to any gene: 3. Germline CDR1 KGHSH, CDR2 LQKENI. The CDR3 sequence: CASQGTDGYTF. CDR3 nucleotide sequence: TGTGCCAGCCAGGGGACAGATGGCTACACCTTC. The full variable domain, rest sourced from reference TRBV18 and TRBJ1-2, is NAGVMQNPRHLVRRRGQEARLRCSPMKGHSHVYWYRQLPEEGLKFMVYLQKENIIDESGMPKERFSAEFPKEGPSILRIQQVVRGDSAAYFCASQGTDGYTFGSGTRLTVV.

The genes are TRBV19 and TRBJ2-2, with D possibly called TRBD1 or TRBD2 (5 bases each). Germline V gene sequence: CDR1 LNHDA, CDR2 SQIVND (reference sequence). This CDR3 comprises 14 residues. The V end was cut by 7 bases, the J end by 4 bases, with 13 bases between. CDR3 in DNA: TGTGCCAGTACAGTGTGGGGGTCCACCGGGGAGCTGTTTTTT. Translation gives CASTVWGSTGELFF.

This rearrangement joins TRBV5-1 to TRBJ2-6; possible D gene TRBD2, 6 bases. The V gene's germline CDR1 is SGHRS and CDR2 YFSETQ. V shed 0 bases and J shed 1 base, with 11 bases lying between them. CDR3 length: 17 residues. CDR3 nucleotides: TGCGCCAGCAGCTTGGCCGCAGGGAGGTCTGGGGCCAACGTCCTGACTTTC. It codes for CASSLAAGRSGANVLTF.

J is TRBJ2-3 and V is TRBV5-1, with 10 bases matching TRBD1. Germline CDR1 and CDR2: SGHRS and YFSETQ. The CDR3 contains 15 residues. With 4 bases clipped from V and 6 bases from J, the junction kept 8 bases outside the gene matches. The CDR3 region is CASSPGTGVGDTQYF. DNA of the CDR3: TGCGCCAGCAGCCCCGGGACAGGGGTAGGCGATACGCAGTATTTT.

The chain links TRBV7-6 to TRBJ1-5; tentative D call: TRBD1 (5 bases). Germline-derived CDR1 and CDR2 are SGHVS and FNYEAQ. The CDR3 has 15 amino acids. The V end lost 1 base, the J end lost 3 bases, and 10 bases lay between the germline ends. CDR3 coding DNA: TGTGCCAGCAGCTTAGACGCGGACAACAATCAGCCCCAGCATTTT. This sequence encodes CASSLDADNNQPQHF.

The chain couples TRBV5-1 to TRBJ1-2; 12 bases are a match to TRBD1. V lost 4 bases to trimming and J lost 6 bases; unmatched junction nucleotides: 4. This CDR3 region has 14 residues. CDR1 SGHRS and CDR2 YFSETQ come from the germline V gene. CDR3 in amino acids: CASSPGTGGNGYTF. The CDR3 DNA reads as TGCGCCAGCAGCCCCGGGACAGGGGGCAATGGCTACACCTTC. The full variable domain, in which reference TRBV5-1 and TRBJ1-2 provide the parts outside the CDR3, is KAGVTQTPRYLIKTRGQQVTLSCSPISGHRSVSWYQQTPGQGLQFLFEYFSETQRNKGNFPGRFSGRQFSNSRSEMNVSTLELGDSALYLCASSPGTGGNGYTFGSGTRLTVV.

CDR3 sequence: CASSTINYGYTF. In nucleotides, the CDR3 is TGTGCCAGTAGTACAATAAACTATGGCTACACCTTC. The chain carries TRBV19 and TRBJ1-2; no clear D. Trimming pared 4 bases from V and 2 bases from J, leaving 5 bases between. The germline CDR1 and CDR2 sequences are LNHDA and SQIVND (reference sequence). This CDR3 comprises 12 residues. The full variable domain, rest sourced from reference TRBV19 and TRBJ1-2, is DGGITQSPKYLFRKEGQNVTLSCEQNLNHDAMYWYRQDPGQGLRLIYYSQIVNDFQKGDIAEGYSVSREKKESFPLTVTSAQKNPTAFYLCASSTINYGYTFGSGTRLTVV.

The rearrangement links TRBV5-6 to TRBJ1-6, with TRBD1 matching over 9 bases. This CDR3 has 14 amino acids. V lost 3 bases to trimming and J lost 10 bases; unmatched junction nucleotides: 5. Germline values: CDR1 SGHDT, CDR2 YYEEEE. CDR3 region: CASSSGQGRSPLHF. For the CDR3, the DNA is TGTGCCAGCAGCTCTGGACAGGGGAGATCACCCCTCCACTTT.

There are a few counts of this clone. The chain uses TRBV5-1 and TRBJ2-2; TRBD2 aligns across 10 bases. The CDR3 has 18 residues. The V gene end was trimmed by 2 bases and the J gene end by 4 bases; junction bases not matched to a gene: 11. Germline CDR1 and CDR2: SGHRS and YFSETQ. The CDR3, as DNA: TGCGCCAGCAGCTTAAGGGACACTAGCGGGGTTTTCACCGGGGAGCTGTTTTTT. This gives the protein CASSLRDTSGVFTGELFF. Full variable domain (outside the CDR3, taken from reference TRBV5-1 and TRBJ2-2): KAGVTQTPRYLIKTRGQQVTLSCSPISGHRSVSWYQQTPGQGLQFLFEYFSETQRNKGNFPGRFSGRQFSNSRSEMNVSTLELGDSALYLCASSLRDTSGVFTGELFFGEGSRLTVL.

The CDR3 here is CASSWGSEGLRGGYTF. Here the CDR3 DNA reads TGTGCCAGCAGTTGGGGGAGTGAGGGCCTCCGAGGAGGCTACACCTTC. This rearrangement joins TRBV9 to TRBJ1-2, with D maybe TRBD1 (5 bases). Between the trimmed V and J ends, which lost 5 bases and 8 bases, there was a span of 25 bases. Germline values: CDR1 SGDLS, CDR2 YYNGEE. This CDR3 contains 16 residues.

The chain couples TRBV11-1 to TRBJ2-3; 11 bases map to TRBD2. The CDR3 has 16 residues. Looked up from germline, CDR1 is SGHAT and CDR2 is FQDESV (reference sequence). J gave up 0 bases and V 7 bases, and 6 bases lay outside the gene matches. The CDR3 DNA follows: TGTGCCAGCAAAAAAGGGACTAGCGGTAGCACAGATACGCAGTATTTT. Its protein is CASKKGTSGSTDTQYF.

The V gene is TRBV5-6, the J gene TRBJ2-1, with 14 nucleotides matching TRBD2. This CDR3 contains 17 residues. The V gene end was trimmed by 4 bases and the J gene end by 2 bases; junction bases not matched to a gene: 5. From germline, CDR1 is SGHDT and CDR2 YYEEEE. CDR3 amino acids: CASSRRTSGRTYNEQFF. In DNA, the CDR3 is TGTGCCAGCAGCCGACGGACTAGCGGGAGGACCTACAATGAGCAGTTCTTC.

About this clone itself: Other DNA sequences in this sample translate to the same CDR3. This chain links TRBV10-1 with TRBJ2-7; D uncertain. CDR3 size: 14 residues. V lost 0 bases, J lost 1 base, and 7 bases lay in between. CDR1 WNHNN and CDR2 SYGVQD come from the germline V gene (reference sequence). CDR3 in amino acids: CASSESGRSYEQYF. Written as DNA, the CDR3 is TGCGCCAGCAGTGAGTCCGGACGGTCCTACGAGCAGTACTTC.

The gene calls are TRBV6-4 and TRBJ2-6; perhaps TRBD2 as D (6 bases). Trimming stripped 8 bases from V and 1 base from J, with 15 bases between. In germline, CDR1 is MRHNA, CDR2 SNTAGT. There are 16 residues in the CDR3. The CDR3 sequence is CASLVYRGSGANVLTF. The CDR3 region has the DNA TGTGCCAGCTTAGTATATCGGGGGTCTGGGGCCAACGTCCTGACTTTC.

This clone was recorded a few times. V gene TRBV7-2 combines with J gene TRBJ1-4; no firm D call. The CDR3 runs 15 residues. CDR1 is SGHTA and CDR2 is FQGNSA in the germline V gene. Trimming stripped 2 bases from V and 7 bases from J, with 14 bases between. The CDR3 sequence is CASSLFPGPTEKLFF. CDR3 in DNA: TGTGCCAGCAGCTTATTTCCAGGTCCTACTGAAAAACTGTTTTTT.

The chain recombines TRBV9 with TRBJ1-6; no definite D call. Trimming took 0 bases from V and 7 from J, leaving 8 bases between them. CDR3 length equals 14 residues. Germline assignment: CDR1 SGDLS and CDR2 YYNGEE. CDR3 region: CASSVADTNSPLHF. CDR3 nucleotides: TGTGCCAGCAGCGTAGCTGATACCAATTCACCCCTCCACTTT.

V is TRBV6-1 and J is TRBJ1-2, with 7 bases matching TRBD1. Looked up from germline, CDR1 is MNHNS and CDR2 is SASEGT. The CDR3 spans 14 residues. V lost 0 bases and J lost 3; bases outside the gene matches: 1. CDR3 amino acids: CASSEAGTDYGYTF. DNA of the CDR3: TGTGCCAGCAGTGAAGCAGGGACAGACTATGGCTACACCTTC.

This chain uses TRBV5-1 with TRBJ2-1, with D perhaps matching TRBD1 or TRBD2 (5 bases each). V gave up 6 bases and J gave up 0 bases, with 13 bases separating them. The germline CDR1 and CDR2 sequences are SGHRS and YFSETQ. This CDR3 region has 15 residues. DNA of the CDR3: TGCGCCAGCAACCCCGAGGGGAGCTCCTACAATGAGCAGTTCTTC. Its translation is CASNPEGSSYNEQFF.

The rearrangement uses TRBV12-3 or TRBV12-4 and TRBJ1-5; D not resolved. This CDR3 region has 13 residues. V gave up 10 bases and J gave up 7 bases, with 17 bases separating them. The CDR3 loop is CATQRDFGQPQHF. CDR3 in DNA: TGTGCCACCCAGCGGGATTTCGGACAGCCCCAGCATTTT.